The 9 T cell receptor beta chains in this list originate from one sample, sequenced in a study of Ad26.COV2.S vaccination and SARS-CoV-2 variants. The sample's treatment: 19 received Ad26.COV2.S at low or high dose, single or two shots; roughly five received placebo; per-sample allocation not given. Sampling took place 63 days after the first vaccine or placebo injection. Profiling relied on immunoSEQ multiplex PCR, and the TCRdb table lists in-frame clones only, not all of them. Found here are hundreds of thousands of clones, 89% of them singletons; the top ten hold about 1.5%. Sequenced here: peripheral blood, sampled in a trial of Ad26.COV2.S vaccine versus placebo. All receptors derive from a person between 18 and 60 years old who received the Ad26.COV2.S COVID-19 vaccine or a placebo.

The rearrangement joins TRBV7-2 to TRBJ2-1; TRBD2 aligns across 14 bases. In germline, CDR1 is SGHTA, CDR2 FQGNSA. The J segment lost 0 bases and the V segment lost 6 bases, leaving 10 bases of the junction unmatched. The CDR3 sequence is 19 residues long. This CDR3 is CASRGLAGGEPFSYNEQFF. Here the CDR3 DNA reads TGTGCCAGCAGAGGACTAGCGGGGGGTGAACCCTTCTCCTACAATGAGCAGTTCTTC. Complete variable domain (other parts from reference TRBV7-2 and TRBJ2-1): GAGVSQSPSNKVTEKGKDVELRCDPISGHTALYWYRQSLGQGLEFLIYFQGNSAPDKSGLPSDRFSAERTGGSVSTLTIQRTQQEDSAVYLCASRGLAGGEPFSYNEQFFGPGTRLTVL.

J is TRBJ1-6 and V is TRBV5-1; TRBD1 is a possible D gene (6 bases). The CDR3 loop spans 16 amino acids. V was cut by 2 bases and J by 5 bases, with 14 bases left in between. From germline, CDR1 is SGHRS and CDR2 YFSETQ. Written as DNA, the CDR3 is TGCGCCAGCAGCTTTTACGGGACACCTAATAATTCACCCCTCCACTTT. This translates into CASSFYGTPNNSPLHF. The full variable domain, in which reference TRBV5-1 and TRBJ1-6 provide the parts outside the CDR3, is KAGVTQTPRYLIKTRGQQVTLSCSPISGHRSVSWYQQTPGQGLQFLFEYFSETQRNKGNFPGRFSGRQFSNSRSEMNVSTLELGDSALYLCASSFYGTPNNSPLHFGNGTRLTVT.

The CDR3, as DNA: TGTGCCAGCAGTGAAGCGCCGGCGGGCTGGGCAGATACGCAGTATTTT. Translating gives CASSEAPAGWADTQYF. V is TRBV2 and J is TRBJ2-3, with D possibly matching TRBD2 (5 bases). CDR1 and CDR2 (germline): SNHLY, FYNNEI. Between the trimmed V and J ends, which lost 0 bases and 4 bases, there was a span of 14 bases. The CDR3 length is 16 residues.

The chain is built from TRBV7-3 and TRBJ2-7; D is uncertain. The V and J ends lost 2 bases and 2 bases respectively, with 10 bases between them. CDR1 SGHTA and CDR2 FQGTGA come from the germline V gene. This CDR3 has 14 residues. For the CDR3, the DNA is TGTGCCAGCAGCTTAGAAGGTAAAACCTACGAGCAGTACTTC. This sequence encodes CASSLEGKTYEQYF.

The chain joins TRBV19 to TRBJ2-1; 9 nucleotides agree with TRBD1. The CDR3 extends over 16 amino acids. The germline V gene has CDR1 LNHDA and CDR2 SQIVND (reference sequence). Trimming at V came to 5 bases and at J to 2 bases, leaving 7 bases not matched to a gene. The CDR3 spells CASSPVGQGPYNEQFF. The CDR3 DNA follows: TGTGCCAGTAGTCCCGTGGGACAGGGACCCTACAATGAGCAGTTCTTC.

V gene TRBV7-2 combines with J gene TRBJ2-5, with a tentative D call TRBD2 (6 bases). This CDR3 comprises 12 residues. Trimming stripped 5 bases from V and 4 bases from J, with 8 bases between. Germline CDR1 SGHTA, CDR2 FQGNSA. CDR3: CASSPRGETQYF. CDR3 nucleotide sequence: TGTGCCAGCAGCCCGCGGGGAGAGACCCAGTACTTC.

This rearrangement joins TRBV5-4 to TRBJ2-1; 7 bases agree with TRBD2. V lost 4 bases, J lost 1 base, and 14 bases stayed unmatched. The CDR3 covers 18 residues. Germline V lookup: CDR1 SGHNT, CDR2 YYREEE (reference sequence). The CDR3 nucleotides read TGTGCCAGCAGCCCCCCGCGGGGTAGCGGGCTATCCTACAATGAGCAGTTCTTC. Translation: CASSPPRGSGLSYNEQFF. The full variable domain, in which reference TRBV5-4 and TRBJ2-1 provide the parts outside the CDR3, is ETGVTQSPTHLIKTRGQQVTLRCSSQSGHNTVSWYQQALGQGPQFIFQYYREEENGRGNFPPRFSGLQFPNYSSELNVNALELDDSALYLCASSPPRGSGLSYNEQFFGPGTRLTVL.

CDR3 in amino acids: CASSQVPGTSNSPLHF. In nucleotides, the CDR3 is TGCGCCAGCAGCCAAGTTCCAGGGACTAGTAATTCACCCCTCCACTTT. V and J are TRBV4-3 and TRBJ1-6; perhaps TRBD1 as D (5 bases). Germline V lookup: CDR1 LGHNA, CDR2 YSLEER. Trimming stripped 1 base from V and 6 bases from J, with 13 bases between. The CDR3 totals 16 residues.

This chain uses TRBV5-1 with TRBJ2-3; D perhaps matches TRBD2 (6 bases). There are 14 residues in the CDR3. V was pared by 7 bases and J by 1 base, with 13 bases between. Looked up from germline, CDR1 is SGHRS and CDR2 is YFSETQ. The CDR3 nucleotides are TGCGCCAGCGCCAGGGCTAGCGGCACAGATACGCAGTATTTT. This sequence encodes CASARASGTDTQYF. Full variable domain (missing parts from reference TRBV5-1 and TRBJ2-3): KAGVTQTPRYLIKTRGQQVTLSCSPISGHRSVSWYQQTPGQGLQFLFEYFSETQRNKGNFPGRFSGRQFSNSRSEMNVSTLELGDSALYLCASARASGTDTQYFGPGTRLTVL.